This T cell receptor beta chain was recorded in a study of cytomegalovirus exposure and HLA in healthy donors. Study context: Unique TCRs numbering approximately 81 million, obtained from HLA-typed donors, made up an early data release. The study placed 70% to 85% of its roughly 400 genotyped donors in the Caucasian-associated ancestry cluster.

V was pared by 4 bases and J by 6 bases, with 8 bases of the junction left unmatched. Germline assignment: CDR1 SGHNT and CDR2 YYREEE (reference sequence). The CDR3 loop spans 15 amino acids. Despite likely unrecorded immune exposures, the donors were nominally healthy at the time of sampling. The sample holds one count of this clone. With 60 Vbeta and 13 Jbeta primers, the PCR was carried out. Source study methods: Approximately 73 million unique TCR beta chains, 9 million to 14 million shared, were counted in a later analysis. The protocol was immunoSEQ multiplex PCR, while the TCRdb copy is restricted to in-frame clones and leaves out a portion. V, J and clone size derive from that table, while D and trimming were established from the DNA sequence. The sample yields 150,000 or so clones, 80% seen once.

Sequences were obtained from PBMCs. The TCR originated in a man aged 45-65 years in good health and CMV-seronegative. J is TRBJ2-2 and V is TRBV5-4; 8 positions agree with TRBD1. CDR3 amino acids: CASSGQGSVSGELFF. In nucleotides, the CDR3 is TGTGCCAGCAGCGGACAGGGAAGTGTTTCCGGGGAGCTGTTTTTT.